This is a list of T cell receptor beta chains from one sample in a study of blood T cell repertoires in COVID-19. Sequencing used immunoSEQ multiplex PCR; TCRdb keeps in-frame clones, though not all of them. The table shows 150,000 to 200,000 clones, with about 85% occurring only once. Sequenced input: peripheral blood. These receptors came from a man in his 70s with active or convalescent COVID-19. The CDR3 runs from the conserved cysteine through the conserved F or W. The order of the fields is V gene, J gene, CDR3 protein.

V: TRBV5-6
J: TRBJ2-7
CDR3: CASSYGTDYEQYF

V: TRBV9
J: TRBJ2-2
CDR3: CASSPRLGRENTGELFF

V: TRBV27
J: TRBJ1-3
CDR3: CASSPAGQVSGNTIYF

V: TRBV4-1
J: TRBJ2-7
CDR3: CASSQEPGLAIYEQYF

V: TRBV6-5
J: TRBJ2-7
CDR3: CASRRLESYEQYF

V: TRBV5-4
J: TRBJ2-4
CDR3: CASSPAGGRGNIQYF

V: TRBV28
J: TRBJ1-2
CDR3: CASSLGPSLNYGYTF

V: TRBV7-8
J: TRBJ1-2
CDR3: CASSPSAGGYTF

V: TRBV28
J: TRBJ2-5
CDR3: CASSSNRESLETQYF

V: TRBV10-3
J: TRBJ2-1
CDR3: CAISEENNEQFF

V: TRBV3-1/TRBV3-2
J: TRBJ2-5
CDR3: CASSQEWALFQETQYF

V: TRBV5-6
J: TRBJ2-7
CDR3: CASSSLMGGKGSYEQYF